Ten or more counts support the clone carrying this T cell receptor beta chain. The sample comes from a study of neurological immune-mediated disorders. A single record per CDR3 protein comes from TCRdb applying MiXCR to the 5' RACE reads. The table lists about 41,000 distinct CDR3 sequences, approximately 2.4% of them singletons. Trimming left V 8 bases short and J 2 bases short, with 10 bases between. CDR1 and CDR2 from the germline V gene are MNHEY and SVGEGT. The CDR3 is 12 amino acids. The receptor's source is a man between 25 and 39 years old with multiple sclerosis. This chain links TRBV6-2 or TRBV6-3 with TRBJ2-7; possible D gene TRBD2, 6 bases. Sequenced input: PBMCs. CDR3 sequence reads: CASRDSAYEQYF. The CDR3 DNA reads TGTGCCAGCCGGGACTCTGCCTACGAGCAGTACTTC.